This entry concerns a single TCR beta chain. As yet, its antigen is unknown. The data belong to a study of beta chain features in type 1 diabetes. The study's findings and limits: Shorter TCRB CDR3s, moderately but significantly so, marked every one of the four CD4+ subsets in Type 1 diabetes patients.

In germline, CDR1 is SGHRS, CDR2 YFSETQ. CDR3 length: 16 residues. Trimming left V 0 bases short and J 4 bases short, with 13 bases between. Every isolated RNA sample was fully reverse transcribed, so sequencing captured expressed TCRB transcripts. Using immunoSEQ multiplex PCR, the repertoire was profiled, and TCRdb retains in-frame clones only, with some absent. The sample carries fewer than 350,000 clones, around 19% recorded once. This TCR derives from a woman aged 18-29 years in good health. Sequenced: naive CD4+ T cells from blood. This chain uses TRBV5-1 with TRBJ2-2; TRBD1 is a possible D gene (6 bases). The CDR3 DNA sequence: TGCGCCAGCAGCTTGGGCTGGGGGCCTGGCACCGGGGAGCTGTTTTTT. Its translation is CASSLGWGPGTGELFF.